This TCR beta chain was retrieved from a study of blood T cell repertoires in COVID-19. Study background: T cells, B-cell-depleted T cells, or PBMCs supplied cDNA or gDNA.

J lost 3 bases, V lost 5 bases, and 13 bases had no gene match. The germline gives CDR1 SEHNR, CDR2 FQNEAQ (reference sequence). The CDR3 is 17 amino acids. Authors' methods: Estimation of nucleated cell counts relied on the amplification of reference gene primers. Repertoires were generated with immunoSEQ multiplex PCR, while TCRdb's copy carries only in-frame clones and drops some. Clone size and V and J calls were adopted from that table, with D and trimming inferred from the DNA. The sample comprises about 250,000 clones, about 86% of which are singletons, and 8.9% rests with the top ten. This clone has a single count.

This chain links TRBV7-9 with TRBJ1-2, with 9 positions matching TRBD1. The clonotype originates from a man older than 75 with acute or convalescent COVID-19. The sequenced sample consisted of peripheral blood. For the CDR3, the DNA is TGTGCCAGCAGCCCCTACGGCCGGGACAGGGCTGACTATGGCTACACCTTC. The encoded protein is CASSPYGRDRADYGYTF.